This is a list of T cell receptor beta chains from one sample in a study of shared clonotypes between healthy human individuals. Repertoires were generated with immunoSEQ multiplex PCR, while TCRdb's copy carries only in-frame clones and drops some. This table has 400,000 to 550,000 clones, less than 80% appearing once. Sequenced sample: PBMCs. The receptor source for this set is a woman in her thirties or forties in good health. Some clones in this sample may be carry-over from other donors' samples. Each CDR3 is given without its conserved first and last residue. The order of the fields is J gene, V gene, CDR3 protein.

J gene: TRBJ2-2; V gene: TRBV6-1; CDR3 protein: ASSGGNTGELF
J gene: TRBJ2-5; V gene: TRBV6-6; CDR3 protein: ASSLPTSDGETQY
J gene: TRBJ2-6; V gene: TRBV5-4; CDR3 protein: ASSSEPSGANVLT
J gene: TRBJ1-1; V gene: TRBV19; CDR3 protein: ASSIDSASTEAF
J gene: TRBJ2-2; V gene: TRBV5-4; CDR3 protein: ASSEGQNTGELF
J gene: TRBJ2-7; V gene: TRBV6-1; CDR3 protein: ASSWGRVYEQY
J gene: TRBJ2-7; V gene: TRBV4-1; CDR3 protein: ASSLLPSGTLSYEQY
J gene: TRBJ2-5; V gene: TRBV5-1; CDR3 protein: ASNNQGTIQETQY
J gene: TRBJ1-2; V gene: TRBV2; CDR3 protein: ASARTADYGYT
J gene: TRBJ1-4; V gene: TRBV2; CDR3 protein: ASSEGGGSNEKLF
J gene: TRBJ2-1; V gene: TRBV27; CDR3 protein: ASSLYGSYNEQF
J gene: TRBJ2-1; V gene: TRBV30; CDR3 protein: ASPQGSSYNEQF
J gene: TRBJ1-3; V gene: TRBV6-1; CDR3 protein: ASSVGSSRNTIY
J gene: TRBJ2-1; V gene: TRBV7-3; CDR3 protein: ASSPGLAGVNEQF
J gene: TRBJ1-4; V gene: TRBV5-7; CDR3 protein: ASSSGQGSEKLF
J gene: TRBJ2-1; V gene: TRBV10-1; CDR3 protein: ASSPSSGEEQF
J gene: TRBJ2-2; V gene: TRBV18; CDR3 protein: ASSAPAGRSTGELF
J gene: TRBJ1-2; V gene: TRBV11-2; CDR3 protein: ASTFNSQGAGYT
J gene: TRBJ1-2; V gene: TRBV5-4; CDR3 protein: ASSETENYGYT
J gene: TRBJ1-1; V gene: TRBV9; CDR3 protein: ASSVVCRGRLMNTEAF